The rows below give T cell receptor beta chains drawn from one sample of a study of T cell responses to AZD1222 COVID-19 vaccine. Assay used: immunoSEQ multiplex PCR; TCRdb lists only in-frame clones, some missing. In the table there are roughly 140,000 clones, just over 90% of which are singletons. The sample was peripheral blood, taken 28 days after the second AZD1222 dose. These receptors were obtained from an adult who received the AZD1222 COVID-19 vaccine. CDR3s include the opening cysteine and the closing phenylalanine or tryptophan. The D gene is left open where the match is weak. Expanded clones get a size class; other rows say once, few or many, or leave the size out.

>12|TRBJ2-1|NA|TRBV2|TRBD1
CASSDRGNEQFF
TGTGCCAGCAGTGACAGGGGGAATGAGCAGTTCTTC
>13|TRBJ2-3|NA|TRBV5-4|NA
CASSFDTTDTQYF
TGTGCCAGCAGCTTCGACACGACAGATACGCAGTATTTT
>12|TRBJ1-1|NA|TRBV19|NA
CASSIQNTEAFF
TGTGCCAGTAGTATACAGAACACTGAAGCTTTCTTT
>15|TRBJ2-7|NA|TRBV6-5|TRBD2
CASRRGLAGRYEQYF
TGTGCCAGCAGACGAGGACTAGCGGGAAGGTACGAGCAGTACTTC
>14|TRBJ2-1|NA|TRBV6-5|TRBD2
CASTLSGGTNEQFF
TGTGCCAGCACCCTTAGCGGGGGCACCAATGAGCAGTTCTTC
>15|TRBJ1-1|once|TRBV6-1|NA
CASTIQGSSNTEAFF
TGTGCCAGCACCATACAGGGCTCCTCGAACACTGAAGCTTTCTTT
>12|TRBJ2-5|NA|TRBV11-1|NA
CASSLATETQYF
TGTGCCAGCAGCTTAGCGACAGAGACCCAGTACTTC
>15|TRBJ1-3|NA|TRBV30|TRBD1
CAWGGGRGKENTIYF
TGTGCCTGGGGCGGAGGCAGGGGGAAGGAAAACACCATATATTTT
>15|TRBJ1-1|NA|TRBV18|NA
CASSPTDSGDTEAFF
TGTGCCAGCTCACCTACTGACTCCGGGGACACTGAAGCTTTCTTT
>14|TRBJ2-7|once|TRBV6-5|NA
CASRYGRGFYEQYF
TGTGCCAGCAGGTACGGCAGGGGTTTCTACGAGCAGTACTTC
>16|TRBJ2-2|NA|TRBV7-9|NA
CASSLFIGRGAGELFF
TGTGCCAGCAGCTTATTCATCGGGAGAGGGGCCGGGGAGCTGTTTTTT
>14|TRBJ1-1|NA|TRBV6-5|NA
CASILTAQNTEAFF
TGTGCCAGCATCCTGACAGCCCAGAACACTGAAGCTTTCTTT
>13|TRBJ1-2|NA|TRBV19|NA
CASSIGTPYDYTF
TGTGCCAGTAGTATTGGGACCCCCTATGACTACACCTTC
>14|TRBJ1-2|NA|TRBV27|TRBD1
CASSLSNRGGGYTF
TGTGCCAGCAGTTTATCAAACAGGGGTGGCGGCTACACCTTC
>13|TRBJ1-6|NA|TRBV6-5|NA
CASQAGHNSPLHF
TGTGCCAGCCAGGCAGGGCATAATTCACCCCTCCACTTT
>16|TRBJ2-1|NA|TRBV11-2|TRBD1
CASSSPPGQAYNEQFF
TGTGCCAGCAGCTCCCCCCCGGGACAGGCCTACAATGAGCAGTTCTTC
>15|TRBJ2-3|NA|TRBV2|TRBD2
CASSEAGTSYETQYF
TGTGCCAGCAGTGAAGCGGGGACTAGCTATGAGACGCAGTATTTT
>13|TRBJ2-1|NA|TRBV13|NA
CASSVDRNNEQFF
TGTGCCAGCAGCGTCGACAGGAACAATGAGCAGTTCTTC
>14|TRBJ1-1|NA|TRBV6-1|NA
CASSDDRSNTEAFF
TGTGCCAGCAGTGACGACAGAAGTAACACTGAAGCTTTCTTT
>16|TRBJ1-6|few|TRBV5-1|TRBD1
CASSSGTVLYNSPLHF
TGCGCCAGCAGCTCCGGGACAGTTCTCTATAATTCACCCCTCCACTTT
>11|TRBJ2-5|once|TRBV19|NA
CASSMGETQYF
TGTGCCAGTAGTATGGGGGAGACCCAGTACTTC
>15|TRBJ2-1|NA|TRBV2|NA
CASSEDSLLYNEQFF
TGTGCCAGCAGTGAGGACTCCCTCCTCTACAATGAGCAGTTCTTC
>13|TRBJ1-2|NA|TRBV3-1/TRBV3-2|TRBD1
CASSSTGGYGYTF
TGTGCCAGCAGCAGCACAGGGGGCTATGGCTACACCTTC
>16|TRBJ2-2|NA|TRBV5-8|NA
CASSWADSRNTGELFF
TGTGCCAGCAGCTGGGCCGACAGCCGAAACACCGGGGAGCTGTTTTTT
>14|TRBJ1-1|NA|TRBV29-1|TRBD1
CSVRTGYMNTEAFF
TGCAGCGTGAGGACAGGGTACATGAACACTGAAGCTTTCTTT
>12|TRBJ1-4|NA|TRBV9|NA
CASSVLGEKLFF
TGTGCCAGCAGCGTCTTAGGGGAAAAACTGTTTTTT